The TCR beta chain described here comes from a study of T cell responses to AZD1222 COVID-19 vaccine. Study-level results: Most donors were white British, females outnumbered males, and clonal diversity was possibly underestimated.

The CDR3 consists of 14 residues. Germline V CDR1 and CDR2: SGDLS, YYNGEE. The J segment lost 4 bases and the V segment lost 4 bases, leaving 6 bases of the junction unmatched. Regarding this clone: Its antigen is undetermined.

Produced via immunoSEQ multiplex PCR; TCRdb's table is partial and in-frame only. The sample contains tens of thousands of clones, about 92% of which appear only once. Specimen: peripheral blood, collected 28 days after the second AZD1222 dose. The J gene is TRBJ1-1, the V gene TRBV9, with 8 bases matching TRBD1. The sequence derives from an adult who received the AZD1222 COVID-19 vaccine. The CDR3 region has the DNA TGTGCCAGCAGCCCCCAGGGGGCTAGCACTGAAGCTTTCTTT. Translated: CASSPQGASTEAFF.